Below, one T cell receptor beta chain is given with its context. The source of the sample is a study of identical twins. MiXCR, run by TCRdb on the 5' RACE reads, gives a single entry per CDR3 protein. Altogether around 650,000 distinct CDR3 sequences are present, just over 7% being singletons, with the ten largest covering roughly 1.5%. In addition, the sample was reused for a study of yellow fever vaccine responses in identical twins.

The origin of this receptor is a woman under 30 in good health. The sequenced sample consisted of PBMCs.

The chain's CDR3 is CASSPPIWASGTTYEQYF. The CDR3 bases are TGTGCCAGCTCACCACCGATTTGGGCTAGCGGGACCACCTACGAGCAGTACTTC. The chain uses TRBV18 and TRBJ2-7; 9 bases agree with TRBD2. The CDR3 consists of 18 residues. The junction had 11 bases not matched to a gene; V was cut back by 0 bases and J by 2 bases. Germline V gene sequence: CDR1 KGHSH, CDR2 LQKENI.